The present T cell receptor beta chain was sequenced within a study of CD8 T cells in ankylosing spondylitis. CDR1 is SGHDT, CDR2 YYEEEE, per germline. The CDR3 covers 12 residues. The ends were cut back, 3 bases at V and 3 bases at J, with 7 bases in the middle. At least ten counts were recorded for this clonotype. Antigen: not known. Study-wide results and limits: CD8+ cells made up the disease-linked clones, which were relatively rare in peripheral blood. What seemed typical of ankylosing spondylitis blood was a TCR beta motif built from several highly homologous variants. Reactive arthritis synovial fluid and blood were previously reported to contain some motif variants.

Making use of molecular barcodes, quantitative 5'-RACE generated TCR beta libraries. MiXCR, applied by TCRdb to the 5' RACE reads, yields one record per CDR3 protein. Here the sample spans 150,000 to 200,000 distinct CDR3 sequences, under 35% being singletons. What was sequenced was synovial fluid, either unsorted or a sorted T cell fraction (not recorded which). The clonotype originates from a male donor with ankylosing spondylitis. This rearrangement joins TRBV5-6 to TRBJ2-7; no clear D. The CDR3 sequence: CASSSRGYEQYF. The CDR3 DNA is TGTGCCAGCAGCTCCCGCGGCTACGAGCAGTACTTC.